One T cell receptor (beta chain) is described in this entry. Its matching antigen is unknown. The data were obtained in a study of T cell responses to AZD1222 COVID-19 vaccine. Broader study findings: Clonal diversity may have been underestimated, and the donors were mostly white British, with more females than males. Baseline antibody screening turned up just 6 or 7 seropositive AZD1222 recipients. Increases in Spike-specific TCR breadth and depth were seen after two AZD1222 doses.

Second doses that came at about 4 or about 12 weeks were put together. Looked up from germline, CDR1 is MNHNS and CDR2 is SASEGT. The CDR3 loop spans 15 amino acids. Trimming stripped 1 base from V and 4 bases from J, with 13 bases between. Clones were sequenced by immunoSEQ multiplex PCR, and TCRdb holds only the in-frame ones, with some missing. The sample includes around 150,000 clones, roughly 90% of them seen just once. The sequencing used peripheral blood, collected 28 days after the second AZD1222 dose. V is TRBV6-1 and J is TRBJ1-1; tentative D call: TRBD1 (5 bases). This receptor was taken from an adult who received the AZD1222 COVID-19 vaccine. CDR3: CASSEGRQRVTEAFF. The CDR3 nucleotides are TGTGCCAGCAGTGAAGGAAGACAGAGAGTCACTGAAGCTTTCTTT.